This T cell receptor beta chain is from a study of blood T cell repertoires in COVID-19. At the level of the study: Collection of acute and convalescent COVID-19 samples took place in the United States, Italy and Spain.

This clone was picked up one time. TCRdb keeps only in-frame clones here, not all; method: immunoSEQ multiplex PCR. The sample includes approximately 230,000 clones, around 86% of them seen just once. V was shortened by 4 bases and J by 2 bases, with 9 bases between the two germline ends. The germline CDR1 and CDR2 sequences are SGDLS and YYNGEE. The CDR3 covers 13 residues. The sequencing input was PBMCs or T cells enriched from blood (not recorded which). The rearrangement joins TRBV9 to TRBJ1-2; D gene uncertain. The receptor comes from a man in his forties who had recovered from COVID-19. The CDR3 DNA sequence: TGTGCCAGCAGCCCCGGAGAAAACTATGGCTACACCTTC. This codes for CASSPGENYGYTF.